This T cell receptor (beta chain) was retrieved from a study of early T cells in non-severe SARS-CoV-2 infection. With 4 bases removed from V and 5 bases from J, the gap between germline ends came to 13 bases. CDR3 length equals 14 residues. CDR1 is LGHDT, CDR2 YNNKEL, per germline (reference sequence). This clonotype was observed many times. Individually, cDNA molecules had unique molecular identifiers attached to them. TCRdb passed the 5' RACE reads through MiXCR, listing each CDR3 protein once. Among approximately 22,000 distinct CDR3 sequences listed, about 5.7% were seen once. This clonotype originated in an adult who was a healthcare worker with PCR-confirmed SARS-CoV-2 infection or an uninfected control (not recorded which). J is TRBJ2-3 and V is TRBV3-1; perhaps TRBD2 as D (5 bases). The sample here was whole blood, taken at baseline. CDR3 sequence: CASSRGPGGDTQYF. As DNA, the CDR3 is TGTGCCAGCAGCCGAGGGCCCGGCGGAGATACGCAGTATTTT.